These T cell receptor beta chains were read from a single sample in a study of identifying expanded T cells in peripheral blood. This table comes from immunoSEQ multiplex PCR, and its TCRdb copy is limited to in-frame clones, with some not included. The sample includes roughly 63,000 clones, around 81% of them seen just once. The sequenced sample was blood. The receptors here all came from a person between 18 and 70 years old in good health. CDR3s include the opening cysteine and the closing phenylalanine or tryptophan. A D gene is named only where the DNA matches it firmly. Some rows mark clone size as missing; the rest say once, few, many or name a class of expanded clone.

>TRBV18|TRBD1|once|TRBJ1-3
CASSPEDRGNTIYF
TGTGCCAGCTCACCCGAAGACAGGGGGAACACCATATATTTT
>TRBV18|-|-|TRBJ2-5
CASSPGEAETQYF
TGTGCCAGCTCACCGGGGGAAGCGGAGACCCAGTACTTC
>TRBV11-3|-|-|TRBJ2-1
CASSLDRTGGEQFF
TGTGCCAGCAGCTTAGATCGGACGGGTGGTGAGCAGTTCTTC
>TRBV5-4|-|-|TRBJ2-7
CASSLAQSYEQYF
TGTGCCAGCAGCTTAGCGCAGTCCTACGAGCAGTACTTC
>TRBV10-3|TRBD2|once|TRBJ2-1
CAISAPGRASGSNEQFF
TGTGCCATCAGTGCACCTGGGAGGGCTAGCGGGAGTAATGAGCAGTTCTTC
>TRBV7-9|TRBD1|-|TRBJ2-2
CASSTGGFNTGELFF
TGTGCCAGCTCAACAGGGGGTTTTAACACCGGGGAGCTGTTTTTT
>TRBV27|-|-|TRBJ2-2
CASTPGLSPNTGELFF
TGTGCCAGCACCCCCGGTTTAAGCCCGAACACCGGGGAGCTGTTTTTT
>TRBV5-1|-|-|TRBJ1-4
CASSSTGRATNEKLFF
TGCGCCAGCAGCTCCACAGGGAGGGCGACTAATGAAAAACTGTTTTTT
>TRBV7-2|-|-|TRBJ2-3
CASSTNGVHTDTQYF
TGTGCCAGCAGCACCAACGGGGTCCACACAGATACGCAGTATTTT
>TRBV30|-|-|TRBJ1-6
CAWSATGLGNSPLHF
TGTGCCTGGAGTGCAACAGGGTTAGGAAATTCACCCCTCCACTTT
>TRBV11-3|-|-|TRBJ1-1
CASSPEGRGNTEAFF
TGTGCCAGCAGCCCTGAGGGCAGGGGAAACACTGAAGCTTTCTTT
>TRBV6-6|-|-|TRBJ2-1
CASSYTGEGEQFF
TGTGCCAGCAGTTACACTGGAGAAGGTGAGCAGTTCTTC
>TRBV6-1|-|-|TRBJ2-7
CASSEQKSAYEQYF
TGTGCCAGCAGTGAACAGAAGTCAGCGTACGAGCAGTACTTC
>TRBV5-1|-|once|TRBJ2-2
CASSLLGVTGELFF
TGCGCCAGCAGCTTGCTGGGGGTCACCGGAGAGCTGTTTTTT
>TRBV7-9|-|-|TRBJ2-5
CASSLWKTQETQYF
TGTGCCAGCAGCTTGTGGAAGACCCAAGAGACCCAGTACTTC
>TRBV6-1|-|-|TRBJ1-5
CASRRELSNQPQHF
TGTGCCAGCAGGCGGGAGTTAAGCAATCAGCCCCAGCATTTT
>TRBV7-6|TRBD2|-|TRBJ2-1
CASRTSGRSEQFF
TGTGCCAGCAGAACTAGCGGACGATCGGAGCAGTTCTTC